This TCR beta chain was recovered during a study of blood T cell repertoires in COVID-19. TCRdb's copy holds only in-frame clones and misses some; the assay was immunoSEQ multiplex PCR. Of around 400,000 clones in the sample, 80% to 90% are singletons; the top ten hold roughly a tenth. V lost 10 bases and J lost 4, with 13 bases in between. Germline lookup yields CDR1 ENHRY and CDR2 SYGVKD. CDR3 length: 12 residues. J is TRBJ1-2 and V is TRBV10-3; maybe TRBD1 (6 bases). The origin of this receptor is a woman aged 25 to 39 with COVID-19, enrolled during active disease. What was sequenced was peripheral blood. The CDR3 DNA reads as TGTGCCACCGGTGGGGGGGCCTATGGCTACACCTTC. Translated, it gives CATGGGAYGYTF.